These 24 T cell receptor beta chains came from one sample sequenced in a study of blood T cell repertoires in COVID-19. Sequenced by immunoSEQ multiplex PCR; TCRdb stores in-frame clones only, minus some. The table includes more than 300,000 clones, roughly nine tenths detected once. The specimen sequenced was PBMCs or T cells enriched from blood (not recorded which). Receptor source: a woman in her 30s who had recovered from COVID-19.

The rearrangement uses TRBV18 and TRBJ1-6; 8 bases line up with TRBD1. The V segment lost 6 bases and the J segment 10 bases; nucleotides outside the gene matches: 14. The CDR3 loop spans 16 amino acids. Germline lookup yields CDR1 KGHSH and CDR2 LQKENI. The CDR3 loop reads CASSATRAGGESPLHF. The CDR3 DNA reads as TGTGCCAGCTCCGCTACGCGGGCAGGGGGCGAATCACCCCTCCACTTT.

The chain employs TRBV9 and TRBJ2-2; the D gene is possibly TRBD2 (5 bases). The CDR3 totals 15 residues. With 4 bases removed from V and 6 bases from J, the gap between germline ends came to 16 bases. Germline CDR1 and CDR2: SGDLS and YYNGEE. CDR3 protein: CASSSRWGVAGELFF. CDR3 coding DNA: TGTGCCAGCAGCTCGAGATGGGGAGTGGCCGGGGAGCTGTTTTTT.

The CDR3 DNA reads TGTGCCAGCAGTACAGGGGTTTGGGGCAATCAGCCCCAGCATTTT. Translation: CASSTGVWGNQPQHF. The rearrangement joins TRBV6-5 to TRBJ1-5, with 7 bases that match TRBD1. Germline V gives CDR1 MNHEY, CDR2 SVGAGI. J lost 2 bases, V lost 5 bases, and 6 bases had no gene match. The CDR3 has 15 residues.

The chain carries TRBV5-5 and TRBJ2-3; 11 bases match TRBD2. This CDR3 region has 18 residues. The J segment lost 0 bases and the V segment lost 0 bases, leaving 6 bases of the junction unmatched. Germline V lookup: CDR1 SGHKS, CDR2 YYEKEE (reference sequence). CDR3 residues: CASSLAGASGGSTDTQYF. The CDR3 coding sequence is TGTGCCAGCAGCTTGGCCGGGGCTAGCGGGGGGAGCACAGATACGCAGTATTTT.

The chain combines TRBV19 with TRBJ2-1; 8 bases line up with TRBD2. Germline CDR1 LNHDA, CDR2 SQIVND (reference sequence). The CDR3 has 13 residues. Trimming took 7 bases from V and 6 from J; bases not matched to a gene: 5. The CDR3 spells CASTRGGRNEQFF. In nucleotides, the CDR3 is TGTGCCAGTACCCGGGGGGGCCGCAATGAGCAGTTCTTC.

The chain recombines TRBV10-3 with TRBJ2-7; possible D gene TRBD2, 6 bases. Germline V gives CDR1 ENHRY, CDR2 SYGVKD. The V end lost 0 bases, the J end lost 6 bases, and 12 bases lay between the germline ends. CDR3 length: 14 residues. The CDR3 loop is CAISESGGVVEQYF. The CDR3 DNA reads TGTGCCATCAGTGAGTCCGGAGGGGTCGTCGAGCAGTACTTC.

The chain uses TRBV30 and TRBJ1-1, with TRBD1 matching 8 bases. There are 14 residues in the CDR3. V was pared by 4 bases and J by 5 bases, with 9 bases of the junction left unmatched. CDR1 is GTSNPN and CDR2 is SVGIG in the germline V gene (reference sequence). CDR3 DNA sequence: TGTGCCTGGACGCATCAGGGGGCGCGTACTGAAGCTTTCTTT. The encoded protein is CAWTHQGARTEAFF.

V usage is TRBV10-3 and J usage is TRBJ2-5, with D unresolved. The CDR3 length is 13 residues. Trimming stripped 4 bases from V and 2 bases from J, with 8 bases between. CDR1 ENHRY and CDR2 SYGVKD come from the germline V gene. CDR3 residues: CAISVGRQETQYF. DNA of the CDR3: TGTGCCATCAGTGTGGGCAGACAAGAGACCCAGTACTTC.

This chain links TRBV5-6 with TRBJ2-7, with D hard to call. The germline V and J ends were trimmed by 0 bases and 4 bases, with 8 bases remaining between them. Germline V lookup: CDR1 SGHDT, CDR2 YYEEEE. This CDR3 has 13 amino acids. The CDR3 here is CASSLAVSYEQYF. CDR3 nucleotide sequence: TGTGCCAGCAGCTTGGCCGTATCGTACGAGCAGTACTTC.

This chain's CDR3 is CAWGPGGGRETQYF. CDR3 DNA sequence: TGTGCCTGGGGCCCTGGGGGGGGGCGAGAGACCCAGTACTTC. V gene TRBV30 combines with J gene TRBJ2-5; tentative D call: TRBD2 (7 bases). Germline assignment: CDR1 GTSNPN and CDR2 SVGIG (reference sequence). The V gene lost 5 bases and the J gene lost 4 bases, with 17 bases spanning the gap. The CDR3 runs to 14 residues.

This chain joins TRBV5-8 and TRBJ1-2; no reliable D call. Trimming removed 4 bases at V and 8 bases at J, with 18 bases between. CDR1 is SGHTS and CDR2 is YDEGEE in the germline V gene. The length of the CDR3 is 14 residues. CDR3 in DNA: TGTGCCAGCAGCCCTCTGGTCGGGGAATTGGGCTACACCTTC. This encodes CASSPLVGELGYTF.

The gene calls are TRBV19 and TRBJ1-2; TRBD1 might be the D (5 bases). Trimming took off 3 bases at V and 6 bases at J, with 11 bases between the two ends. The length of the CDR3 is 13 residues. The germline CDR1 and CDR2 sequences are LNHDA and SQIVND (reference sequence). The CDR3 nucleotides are TGTGCCAGTAGTATGGGGCCGGCGAATGGCTACACCTTC. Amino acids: CASSMGPANGYTF.

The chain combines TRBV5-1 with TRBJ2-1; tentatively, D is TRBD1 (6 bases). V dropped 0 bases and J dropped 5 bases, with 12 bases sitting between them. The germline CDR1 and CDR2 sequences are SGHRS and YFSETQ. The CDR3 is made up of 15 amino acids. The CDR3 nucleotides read TGCGCCAGCAGCTTGGCTGCAGGGGTAAACAATGAGCAGTTCTTC. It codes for CASSLAAGVNNEQFF. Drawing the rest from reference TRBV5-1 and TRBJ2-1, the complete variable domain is KAGVTQTPRYLIKTRGQQVTLSCSPISGHRSVSWYQQTPGQGLQFLFEYFSETQRNKGNFPGRFSGRQFSNSRSEMNVSTLELGDSALYLCASSLAAGVNNEQFFGPGTRLTVL.

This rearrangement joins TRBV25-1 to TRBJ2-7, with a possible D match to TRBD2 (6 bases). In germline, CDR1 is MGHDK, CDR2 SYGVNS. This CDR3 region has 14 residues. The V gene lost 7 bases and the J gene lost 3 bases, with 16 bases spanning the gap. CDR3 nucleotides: TGTGCCAGCACCAACACGGGGGTGTTCTACGAGCAGTACTTC. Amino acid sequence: CASTNTGVFYEQYF.

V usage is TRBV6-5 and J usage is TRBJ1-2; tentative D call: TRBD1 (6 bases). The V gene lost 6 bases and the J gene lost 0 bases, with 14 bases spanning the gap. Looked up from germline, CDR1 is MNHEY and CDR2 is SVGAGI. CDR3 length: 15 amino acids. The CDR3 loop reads CASRERGSANYGYTF. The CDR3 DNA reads TGTGCCAGCAGAGAGAGGGGGTCTGCTAACTATGGCTACACCTTC.

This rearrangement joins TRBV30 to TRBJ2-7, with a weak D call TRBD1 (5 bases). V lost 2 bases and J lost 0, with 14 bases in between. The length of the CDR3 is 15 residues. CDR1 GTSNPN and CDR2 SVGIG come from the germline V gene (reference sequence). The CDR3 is CAWSYRSRASYEQYF. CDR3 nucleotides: TGTGCCTGGAGTTATCGTAGCAGGGCCTCCTACGAGCAGTACTTC.

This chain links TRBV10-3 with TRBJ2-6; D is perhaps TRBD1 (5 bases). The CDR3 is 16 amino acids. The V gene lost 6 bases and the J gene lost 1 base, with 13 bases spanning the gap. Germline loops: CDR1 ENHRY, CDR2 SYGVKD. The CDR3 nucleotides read TGTGCCATCAGACGAACCCAGGGTTCTGGGGCCAACGTCCTGACTTTC. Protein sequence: CAIRRTQGSGANVLTF.

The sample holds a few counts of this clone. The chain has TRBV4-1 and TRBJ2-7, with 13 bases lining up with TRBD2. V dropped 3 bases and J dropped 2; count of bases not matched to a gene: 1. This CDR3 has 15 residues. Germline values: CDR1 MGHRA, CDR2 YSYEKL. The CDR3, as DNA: TGCGCCAGCAGCCATACTAGCGGGGGGGCCTACGAGCAGTACTTC. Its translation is CASSHTSGGAYEQYF.

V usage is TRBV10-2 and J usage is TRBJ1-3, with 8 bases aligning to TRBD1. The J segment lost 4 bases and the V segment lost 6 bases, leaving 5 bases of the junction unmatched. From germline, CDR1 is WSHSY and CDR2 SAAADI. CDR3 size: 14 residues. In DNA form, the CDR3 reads TGCGCCAGCAGCCAGGGGGCCCCGGGAAACACCATATATTTT. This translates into CASSQGAPGNTIYF.

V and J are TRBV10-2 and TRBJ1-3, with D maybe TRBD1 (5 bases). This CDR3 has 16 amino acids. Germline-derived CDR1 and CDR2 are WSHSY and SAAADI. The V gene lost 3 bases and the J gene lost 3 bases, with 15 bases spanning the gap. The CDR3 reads CASSDPGQGSGNTIYF. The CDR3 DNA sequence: TGCGCCAGCAGTGACCCCGGGCAGGGAAGTGGAAACACCATATATTTT.

The CDR3: CASAPSGSTDTQYF. The CDR3 nucleotides read TGTGCCAGTGCTCCGAGCGGAAGCACAGATACGCAGTATTTT. The chain links TRBV19 to TRBJ2-3, with D perhaps TRBD2 (5 bases). CDR3 length equals 14 residues. With 8 bases removed from V and 0 bases from J, the gap between germline ends came to 12 bases. The germline V gene has CDR1 LNHDA and CDR2 SQIVND (reference sequence).

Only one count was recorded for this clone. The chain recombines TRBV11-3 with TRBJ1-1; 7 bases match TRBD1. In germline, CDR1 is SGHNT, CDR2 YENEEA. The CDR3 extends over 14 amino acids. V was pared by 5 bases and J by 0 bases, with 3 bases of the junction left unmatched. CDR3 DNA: TGTGCCAGCAGCAAGGGACAGATGAACACTGAAGCTTTCTTT. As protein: CASSKGQMNTEAFF.

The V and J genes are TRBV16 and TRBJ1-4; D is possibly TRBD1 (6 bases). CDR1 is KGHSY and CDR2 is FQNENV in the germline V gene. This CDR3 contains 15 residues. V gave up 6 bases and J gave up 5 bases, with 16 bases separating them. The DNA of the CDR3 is TGTGCCAGCAGACCTACAGGGTCCCGAAATGAAAAACTGTTTTTT. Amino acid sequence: CASRPTGSRNEKLFF.

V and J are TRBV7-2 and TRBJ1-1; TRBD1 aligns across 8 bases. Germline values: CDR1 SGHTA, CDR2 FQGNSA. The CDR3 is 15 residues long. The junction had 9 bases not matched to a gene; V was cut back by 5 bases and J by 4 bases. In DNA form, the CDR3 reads TGTGCCAGCAGCCCCAGTCAGACAGGGGCCACTGAAGCTTTCTTT. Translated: CASSPSQTGATEAFF.